The TCR beta chain described here comes from a study of shared clonotypes between healthy human individuals. Note on this clone: Antigen: not known.

Overall study results and limits: Lower generation probabilities were found for non-shared clonotypes than for those shared by all four donors.

The CDR3 runs to 16 residues. Germline assignment: CDR1 MNHEY and CDR2 SMNVEV (reference sequence). Trimming stripped 5 bases from V and 6 bases from J, with 20 bases between. Some clones are missing from TCRdb's copy, which holds only in-frame ones; the method was immunoSEQ multiplex PCR. Of roughly 640,000 clones listed, around 72% are singletons. The clonotype originates from a woman younger than 45 in good health. Sequencing was done on a sample of memory CD4+ T cells sorted from blood. The subset was: CD45RA-negative fraction. This rearrangement joins TRBV27 to TRBJ2-1; D is possibly TRBD2 (7 bases). CDR3 sequence reads: CASSVQGLPGFNEQFF. The CDR3 coding sequence is TGTGCCAGCAGTGTACAGGGACTACCTGGTTTCAATGAGCAGTTCTTC.